This T cell receptor beta chain is from a study of early T cells in non-severe SARS-CoV-2 infection. Across the whole study: Sequencing of unsorted whole blood was done on bulk RNA, leaving chains unpaired.

As regards this clonotype: Its antigen is unknown.

Regarding the study as a whole: Anti-spike CD8 responses were favored by VDJdb matching, which missed private and CD4 specificities.

This CDR3 region has 19 residues. Per germline, CDR1 LNHNV and CDR2 YYDKDF (reference sequence). The V end lost 0 bases, the J end lost 2 bases, and 23 bases lay between the germline ends. Researchers attached unique molecular identifiers to individual cDNA molecules. MiXCR was run by TCRdb on the 5' RACE reads, yielding one entry per CDR3 protein. The sample has under 65,000 distinct CDR3 sequences, roughly 13% seen once; the top ten hold about 9.3%. The gene calls are TRBV15 and TRBJ2-7, with D tentatively TRBD2 (6 bases). This sequence originates from an adult who was a healthcare worker with PCR-confirmed SARS-CoV-2 infection or an uninfected control (not recorded which). The source was whole blood, collected at baseline. The CDR3 spells CATSRDLPESSENPYEQYF. The CDR3 DNA sequence: TGTGCCACCAGCAGAGATCTTCCGGAGTCTAGCGAGAACCCCTACGAGCAGTACTTC.